This record concerns one TCR beta chain sequence. The antigen is undetermined. The table came from immunoSEQ multiplex PCR; TCRdb's copy has only in-frame clones and leaves some out. The profile shows about 340,000 clones, over 90% of them singletons. This entry belongs to a study of brain T cells in children with intractable seizures. V lost 4 bases and J lost 3; bases outside the gene matches: 8. Per germline, CDR1 KGHDR and CDR2 SFDVKD. This CDR3 has 17 amino acids. Study-level points and caveats: Patients' HCMV serostatus was unknown; virus specificity rests on CDR3 similarity alone. Pre- and post-surgery blood differed in depth, so pre-surgery absences may be undersampling.

Time point of the sample: blood from clinic visit 5 months post-surgery; TSC patient then seizure free. Surgery cases with the highest brain T cell transcript signatures were chosen for sequencing. The sequence came from a boy less than two years old with tuberous sclerosis and intractable seizures. Sequenced material: peripheral blood, taken roughly 5 months after surgery. The V call is TRBV24-1, the J call TRBJ1-5, with 10 bases fitting TRBD1. The DNA for the CDR3 is TGTGCCACCAGTGACCCCCGACAGGGGGCGAACAATCAGCCCCAGCATTTT. Amino acids: CATSDPRQGANNQPQHF.